The subject of this entry is one T cell receptor (beta chain). What it binds is not known. V shed 0 bases and J shed 8 bases, with 13 bases lying between them. The CDR3 runs to 14 residues. CDR1 is SGHAT and CDR2 is FQNNGV in the germline V gene. This sample is drawn from a study of shared clonotypes between healthy human individuals. Across the whole study: Each donor's CD4 naive and CD4 memory cells filled three plates apiece, CD8 naive two, and CD8 memory one.

Assay: immunoSEQ multiplex PCR; the TCRdb copy retains only in-frame clones and omits some. The sample lists fewer than 150,000 clones, about two thirds seen once, with around 24% in the top ten. Study-wide results and caveats: Sorted-subset samples were not fully sequenced, rarefaction indicated. How much donors shared clonotypes was expected to be affected by sequencing depth. In several donors, around 4.5% of naive CD4 clonotypes appeared in common.

The TCR originated in a woman in her 30s in good health. The chain links TRBV11-2 to TRBJ1-2, with D tentatively TRBD1 (5 bases). The specimen was memory CD8+ T cells sorted from blood. Subset of the sample: CD45RO+ cells pooled with CCR7-negative TemRA cells. CDR3 sequence: CASSLDQWGLGYTF. The CDR3 nucleotides are TGTGCCAGCAGCTTAGATCAATGGGGCCTCGGCTACACCTTC.